A selection of T cell receptor beta chains follows, all from one sample in a study of shared clonotypes between healthy human individuals. The method was immunoSEQ multiplex PCR; TCRdb's version includes in-frame clones alone and lacks a portion of them. The data hold over a million clones, with approximately 78% observed a single time. Input material: memory CD4+ T cells from PBMCs. These TCRs come from a man aged 18 to 30 in good health. Some clones in this sample may be carry-over from other donors' samples. Each CDR3 is given with its conserved first and last residue. A D gene is named only where the DNA matches it firmly. Rows may omit the clone size; those that give it use once, few, many or a size class.

V gene	D gene	J gene	clone size	CDR3 protein	CDR3 DNA
TRBV27	-	TRBJ1-3	-	CASSFSGSGNTIYF	TGTGCCAGCAGTTTTTCAGGGTCTGGAAACACCATATATTTT
TRBV27	TRBD1	TRBJ2-2	once	CASSRAGTGIGELFF	TGTGCCAGCAGCCGGGCCGGGACAGGGATCGGGGAGCTGTTTTTT
TRBV11-2	TRBD1	TRBJ2-2	few	CASRPGQGTRIRELFF	TGTGCCAGCAGACCAGGACAGGGAACAAGAATCCGGGAGCTGTTTTTT
TRBV7-2	TRBD2	TRBJ2-1	-	CASSLAGVYNEQFF	TGTGCCAGCAGCTTGGCGGGGGTATACAATGAGCAGTTCTTC
TRBV4-2	TRBD2	TRBJ2-3	-	CASSQDASGRAVGDTQYF	TGTGCCAGCAGCCAAGACGCTAGCGGGAGGGCCGTTGGAGATACGCAGTATTTT
TRBV21-1	-	TRBJ1-1	-	CASSPMRTEAFF	TGTGCCAGCAGCCCCATGAGGACTGAAGCTTTCTTT
TRBV7-2	-	TRBJ2-2	once	CASSLAGDANTGELFF	TGTGCCAGCAGCTTAGCAGGGGACGCGAACACCGGGGAGCTGTTTTTT
TRBV30	-	TRBJ2-1	-	CAWSVGAGSTYNEQFF	TGTGCCTGGAGTGTGGGGGCGGGAAGCACCTACAATGAGCAGTTCTTC
TRBV20-1	-	TRBJ2-1	-	CSARQDNEQFF	TGCAGTGCTAGACAGGACAATGAGCAGTTCTTC
TRBV11-3	TRBD2	TRBJ2-5	-	CASSPTSRRGETQYF	TGTGCCAGCAGTCCGACTAGCCGAAGAGGAGAGACCCAGTACTTC
TRBV5-1	TRBD1	TRBJ2-2	-	CASRGRQGAWTGELFF	TGCGCCAGCCGAGGGAGACAGGGGGCATGGACCGGGGAGCTGTTTTTT
TRBV5-6	TRBD1	TRBJ2-7	few	CASSGGQGLYEQYF	TGTGCCAGCAGCGGGGGACAGGGGCTCTACGAGCAGTACTTC
TRBV5-4	-	TRBJ1-1	-	CASSLPGDTEAFF	TGTGCCAGCAGCCTTCCAGGGGACACTGAAGCTTTCTTT
TRBV6-5	TRBD2	TRBJ2-3	-	CASSTSGHRGDTQYF	TGTGCCAGCAGCACTAGCGGTCACCGGGGTGATACGCAGTATTTT
TRBV6-5	TRBD2	TRBJ2-7	-	CASSYSFSGASYEQYF	TGTGCCAGCAGTTACTCGTTTAGCGGGGCTTCCTACGAGCAGTACTTC
TRBV7-2	-	TRBJ2-3	-	CASSSAMGDTQYF	TGTGCCAGCAGTAGCGCTATGGGAGATACGCAGTATTTT
TRBV9	-	TRBJ1-1	-	CASSVVMNTEAFF	TGTGCCAGCAGCGTAGTTATGAACACTGAAGCTTTCTTT
TRBV18	TRBD1	TRBJ2-7	-	CASSPTDRESHHEQYF	TGTGCCAGCTCTCCCACCGACAGGGAATCCCACCACGAGCAGTACTTC
TRBV7-3	-	TRBJ2-2	-	CASSPGPRRELFF	TGTGCCAGCAGCCCAGGCCCGAGGCGAGAGCTGTTTTTT
TRBV16	-	TRBJ1-2	-	CASSPQGLRGYTF	TGTGCCAGCAGCCCACAGGGTTTACGTGGCTACACCTTC
TRBV7-9	-	TRBJ1-5	-	CASSDTGKGSNQPQHF	TGTGCCAGCAGCGACACAGGGAAGGGTAGCAATCAGCCCCAGCATTTT
TRBV29-1	-	TRBJ2-3	-	CSVEGGAGADTQYF	TGCAGCGTTGAAGGGGGGGCGGGAGCAGATACGCAGTATTTT
TRBV18	-	TRBJ1-4	once	CASSSLRANEKLFF	TGTGCCAGCTCATCACTACGGGCTAATGAAAAACTGTTTTTT
TRBV6-1	-	TRBJ2-1	-	CASSAIDRGLYNEQFF	TGTGCCAGCAGTGCAATCGACAGGGGACTATACAATGAGCAGTTCTTC
TRBV6-6	-	TRBJ1-4	-	CASGGGKTTNEKLFF	TGTGCCAGCGGGGGAGGGAAAACAACTAATGAAAAACTGTTTTTT
TRBV14	-	TRBJ1-1	-	CASSPQAGGTEAFF	TGTGCCAGCAGCCCACAGGCTGGTGGGACTGAAGCTTTCTTT
TRBV5-1	-	TRBJ2-3	-	CASSLWVGTQYF	TGCGCCAGCAGCTTGTGGGTGGGCACGCAGTATTTT
TRBV14	-	TRBJ2-2	-	CASRPGGGFSGELFF	TGTGCCAGCAGACCCGGAGGAGGGTTTTCCGGGGAGCTGTTTTTT
TRBV5-6	-	TRBJ2-7	-	CASSAGPAGEQYF	TGTGCCAGCAGCGCTGGACCGGCCGGGGAGCAGTACTTC
TRBV4-2	TRBD1	TRBJ1-3	-	CASSQDQGQGRNTIYF	TGTGCCAGCAGCCAAGACCAGGGACAGGGGAGAAACACCATATATTTT
TRBV7-9	-	TRBJ1-5	-	CASSLAAIQPQHF	TGTGCCAGCAGCTTAGCGGCAATCCAGCCCCAGCATTTT
TRBV7-8	-	TRBJ1-1	-	CASSLAGGELRTEAFF	TGTGCCAGCAGCTTAGCAGGTGGAGAGTTGAGAACTGAAGCTTTCTTT
TRBV6-1	-	TRBJ2-7	-	CASSDHRVTYEQYF	TGTGCCAGCAGTGACCACAGGGTTACCTACGAGCAGTACTTC
TRBV7-6	-	TRBJ2-3	many	CASSLEPGTDTQYF	TGTGCCAGCAGCCTTGAACCGGGAACAGATACGCAGTATTTT
TRBV11-2	-	TRBJ2-2	few	CASSSRTSTGELFF	TGTGCCAGCAGCTCAAGGACAAGCACCGGGGAGCTGTTTTTT
TRBV7-9	-	TRBJ1-1	-	CASANIRGQFEAFF	TGTGCCAGCGCGAACATAAGAGGACAGTTTGAAGCTTTCTTT
TRBV4-3	-	TRBJ1-2	-	CASSQDGGGLHF	TGCGCCAGCAGCCAAGATGGCGGGGGGCTCCACTTC
TRBV28	TRBD1	TRBJ1-4	few	CASSFPGQGDEKLFF	TGTGCCAGCAGTTTCCCGGGACAGGGAGACGAAAAACTGTTTTTT
TRBV5-6	-	TRBJ2-1	-	CASSPDLGNEQFF	TGTGCCAGCAGCCCCGACCTTGGGAATGAGCAGTTCTTC
TRBV4-2	TRBD2	TRBJ2-3	-	CASSPGTSLVDTQYF	TGTGCCAGCAGCCCCGGGACTAGCCTCGTAGATACGCAGTATTTT
TRBV10-3	TRBD1	TRBJ2-3	-	CAISAGQGRTPSTDTQYF	TGTGCCATCAGTGCGGGACAGGGAAGAACCCCAAGCACAGATACGCAGTATTTT
TRBV6-5	-	TRBJ2-3	-	CASRRTTDGTDTQYF	TGTGCCAGCAGGCGAACTACGGACGGCACAGATACGCAGTATTTT
TRBV27	-	TRBJ2-6	-	CASRVPGSGANVLTF	TGTGCCAGCAGGGTCCCCGGATCTGGGGCCAACGTCCTGACTTTC
TRBV4-1	-	TRBJ2-2	-	CASSQGSVLDGELFF	TGCGCCAGCAGCCAGGGCAGCGTCTTAGACGGGGAGCTGTTTTTT
TRBV6-5	-	TRBJ2-7	-	CASSRLTGSTSEQYF	TGTGCCAGCAGCCGTCTTACAGGGAGTACATCCGAGCAGTACTTC
TRBV18	-	TRBJ1-1	-	CASSHPNTEAFF	TGTGCCAGCTCACATCCGAACACTGAAGCTTTCTTT
TRBV5-6	-	TRBJ1-1	-	CASSLKGDYNTEAFF	TGTGCCAGCAGCTTGAAAGGGGATTACAACACTGAAGCTTTCTTT
TRBV4-1	-	TRBJ2-1	-	CASSQQGDSGYEQFF	TGCGCCAGCAGCCAGCAAGGGGACTCCGGGTATGAGCAGTTCTTC
TRBV2	TRBD2	TRBJ2-7	-	CASSWTSGGSGAYEQYF	TGTGCCAGCAGTTGGACTAGCGGAGGTTCTGGGGCCTACGAGCAGTACTTC
TRBV20-1	-	TRBJ1-2	-	CSAQGTRGYTF	TGCAGTGCCCAGGGGACCCGTGGCTACACCTTC
TRBV7-3	-	TRBJ1-1	-	CASSLGPTNTEAFF	TGTGCCAGCAGCTTAGGACCGACGAACACTGAAGCTTTCTTT
TRBV7-8	TRBD1	TRBJ2-7	-	CASSQPGQGPSEQYF	TGTGCCAGCAGCCAACCGGGACAGGGCCCCTCCGAGCAGTACTTC
TRBV10-3	TRBD1	TRBJ1-1	-	CAIREPPGGGAFF	TGTGCCATCAGAGAACCACCAGGGGGGGGAGCTTTCTTT
TRBV28	-	TRBJ2-6	-	CASSSRGGAGANVLTF	TGTGCCAGCAGTTCCAGGGGGGGCGCTGGGGCCAACGTCCTGACTTTC
TRBV5-1	TRBD2	TRBJ2-7	-	CASGGAGPAYEQYF	TGCGCCAGCGGGGGAGCGGGGCCCGCCTACGAGCAGTACTTC
TRBV1	-	TRBJ1-1	-	CTSSQVMGNMNTEAFF	TGCACCAGCAGCCAAGTGATGGGGAATATGAACACTGAAGCTTTCTTT
TRBV5-1	-	TRBJ2-1	-	CASSLEPVRANEQFF	TGCGCCAGCAGCTTGGAGCCCGTCCGGGCTAATGAGCAGTTCTTC
TRBV4-3	TRBD2	TRBJ2-7	-	CASSQAIAGGIHEQYF	TGCGCCAGCAGCCAAGCTATAGCGGGAGGTATCCACGAGCAGTACTTC
TRBV30	-	TRBJ1-1	-	CAWSVGQRDTEAFF	TGTGCCTGGAGTGTCGGGCAGAGGGACACTGAAGCTTTCTTT
TRBV7-2	-	TRBJ2-7	-	CASSLRGTGQYF	TGTGCCAGCAGCTTAAGGGGAACAGGGCAGTACTTC